This T cell receptor (beta chain) is from a study of beta chain features in type 1 diabetes. Sequencing targeted expressed TCRB transcripts, as all isolated RNA had been reverse transcribed. For naive, central memory and regulatory T cell samples, reads averaged roughly 4 million. The data were produced by immunoSEQ multiplex PCR, yet TCRdb's version contains in-frame clones alone and is incomplete. The sample carries 600,000 to 700,000 clones, around an eighth recorded once. Sorting based on CD45RO/CCR7/CD25/CD127/CD95/CD27 separated CD4+ naive, central memory, regulatory and stem cell-like memory cells. Sorting gave populations that all exceeded 98% purity. General study points: In type 1 diabetes patients, VDJ junctions had fewer insertions; deletions at these junctions were more frequent. For Type 1 diabetes patients, all four CD4+ subsets carried TCRB CDR3s that were moderately but significantly shorter.

This CDR3 is 12 amino acids long. Deletions cut 9 bases from V and 3 bases from J, with 10 bases between. The V gene's germline CDR1 is MNHNS and CDR2 SASEGT. As regards this clone: What it binds is unknown.

The rearrangement uses TRBV6-1 and TRBJ2-3; D is uncertain. The sequencing sample was made of naive CD4+ T cells from blood. This sequence originates from a man aged 25-45 years with type 1 diabetes. Here the CDR3 DNA reads TGTGCCAGTGGTTTAACAACAGATACGCAGTATTTT. As protein: CASGLTTDTQYF.